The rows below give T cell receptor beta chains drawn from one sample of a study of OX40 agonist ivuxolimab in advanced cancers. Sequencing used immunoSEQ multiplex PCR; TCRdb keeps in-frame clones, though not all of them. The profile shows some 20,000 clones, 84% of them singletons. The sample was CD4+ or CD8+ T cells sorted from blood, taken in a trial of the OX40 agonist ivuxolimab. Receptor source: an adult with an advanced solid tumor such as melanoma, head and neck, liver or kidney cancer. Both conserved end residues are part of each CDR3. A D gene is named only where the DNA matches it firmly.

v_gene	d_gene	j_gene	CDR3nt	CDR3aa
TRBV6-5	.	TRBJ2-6	TGTGCCAGCAGTTACGGGGGGACTGGGGCCAACGTCCTGACTTTC	CASSYGGTGANVLTF
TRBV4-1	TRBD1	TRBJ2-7	TGCGCCAGCAGCCAAACCCCAGGACAGGGGTCCTACGAGCAGTACTTC	CASSQTPGQGSYEQYF
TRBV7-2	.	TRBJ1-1	TGTGCCAGCAGCTTAGGCGGGGTTGTTGGCACTGAAGCTTTCTTT	CASSLGGVVGTEAFF
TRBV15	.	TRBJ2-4	TGTGCCACCAGCACTCCAGGAGGAGACATTCAGTACTTC	CATSTPGGDIQYF
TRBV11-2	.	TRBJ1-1	TGTGCCAGCAGCTTAGTAACGGGGTTGGGCACTGAAGCTTTCTTT	CASSLVTGLGTEAFF
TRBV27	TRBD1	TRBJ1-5	TGTGCCAGCTCAACCGGGACAGTTATTTCGGGCAATCAGCCCCAGCATTTT	CASSTGTVISGNQPQHF
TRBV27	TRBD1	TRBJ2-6	TGTGCCAGCAGTCCGCGGACAGGGTTCACCTCTGGGGCCAACGTCCTGACTTTC	CASSPRTGFTSGANVLTF
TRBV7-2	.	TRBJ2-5	TGTGCCAGCAGCTTAAGCAAGGGCTTTCAAGAGACCCAGTACTTC	CASSLSKGFQETQYF
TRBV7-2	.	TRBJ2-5	TGTGCCAGCAGCTTAGTTAGTATGTGGAATATCGAGACCCAGTACTTC	CASSLVSMWNIETQYF
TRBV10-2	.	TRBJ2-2	TGCGCCTGCCGCAGATCCGAAGCGAACACCGGGGAGCTGTTTTTT	CACRRSEANTGELFF
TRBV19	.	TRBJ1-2	TGTGCCAGTGGGACGGATGGCTACACCTTC	CASGTDGYTF
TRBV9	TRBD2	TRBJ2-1	TGTGCCAGCAGACCTGGGACTAGCGGGAGTCTCCATGAGCAGTTCTTC	CASRPGTSGSLHEQFF
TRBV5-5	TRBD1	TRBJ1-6	TGTGCCAGCAGCTTAGGACAGGGGGCCTTGCCAGAGTCACCCCTCCACTTT	CASSLGQGALPESPLHF
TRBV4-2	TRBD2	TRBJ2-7	TGTGCCAGCAGCTCCCTTAGCGGGACTTCCTACGAGCAGTACTTC	CASSSLSGTSYEQYF
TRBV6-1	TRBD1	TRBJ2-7	TGTGCCACCACCGGGACAGGGACATCCTACGAGCAGTACTTC	CATTGTGTSYEQYF
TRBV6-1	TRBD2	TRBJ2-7	TGTGCCAGCCATCGGGAGGGGGGGTCCTACGAGCAGTACTTC	CASHREGGSYEQYF
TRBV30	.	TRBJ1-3	TGTGCCTGGAGCCGATACATGCAGACCCGAGACAGGCTTAGAAACACCATATATTTT	CAWSRYMQTRDRLRNTIYF
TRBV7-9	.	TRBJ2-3	TGTGCCAGCAGCCTAGGGGCAGCCGATACGCAGTATTTT	CASSLGAADTQYF
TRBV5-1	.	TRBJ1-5	TGCGCCAGCAGCTTGGATGGAGGGAACAATCAGCCCCAGCATTTT	CASSLDGGNNQPQHF
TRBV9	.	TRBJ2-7	TGTGCCAGCAGCCCCTCTCAGGGGGGGCCCCGCTCCTACGAGCAGTACTTC	CASSPSQGGPRSYEQYF
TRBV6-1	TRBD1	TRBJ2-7	TGTGCCAGCAGTGGGTTCCGGGACAGGGTTGCCTACGAGCAGTACTTC	CASSGFRDRVAYEQYF
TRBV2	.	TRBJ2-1	TGTGCCAGCACCCGCCGAGGGAACTACAATGAGCAGTTCTTC	CASTRRGNYNEQFF
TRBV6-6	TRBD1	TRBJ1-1	TGTGCCAGCAGCGTCCGGGACAGCACTTTTCAACATGAAGCTTTCTTT	CASSVRDSTFQHEAFF
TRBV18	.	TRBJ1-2	TGTGCCAGCTCACCAGAAGGCTCCTATGGCTACACCTTC	CASSPEGSYGYTF
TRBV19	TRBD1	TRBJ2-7	TGTGCCAGTAGTCGGGGACAGGACGGCTACGAGCAGTACTTC	CASSRGQDGYEQYF